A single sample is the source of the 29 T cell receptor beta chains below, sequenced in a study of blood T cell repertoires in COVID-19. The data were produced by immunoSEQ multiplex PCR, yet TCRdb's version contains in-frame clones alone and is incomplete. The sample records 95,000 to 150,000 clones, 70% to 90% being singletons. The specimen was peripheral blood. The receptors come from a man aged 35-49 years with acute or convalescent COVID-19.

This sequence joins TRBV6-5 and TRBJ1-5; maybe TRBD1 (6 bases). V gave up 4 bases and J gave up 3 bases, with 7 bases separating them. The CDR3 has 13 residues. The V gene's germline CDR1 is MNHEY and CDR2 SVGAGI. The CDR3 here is CASSWDINQPQHF. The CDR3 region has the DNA TGTGCCAGCAGTTGGGACATCAATCAGCCCCAGCATTTT.

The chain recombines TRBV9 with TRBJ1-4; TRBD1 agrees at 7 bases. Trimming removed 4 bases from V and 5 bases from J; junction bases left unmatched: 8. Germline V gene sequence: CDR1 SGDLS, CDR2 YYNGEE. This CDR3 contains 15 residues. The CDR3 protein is CASSRRTGQNEKLFF. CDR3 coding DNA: TGTGCCAGCAGCAGGCGGACAGGCCAGAATGAAAAACTGTTTTTT.

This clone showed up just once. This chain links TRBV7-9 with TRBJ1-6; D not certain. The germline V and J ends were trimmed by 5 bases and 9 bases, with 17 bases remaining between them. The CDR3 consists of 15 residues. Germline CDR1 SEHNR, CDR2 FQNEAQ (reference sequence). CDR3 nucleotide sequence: TGTGCCAGCAGCACCCCGGGTCCTTCGGGTTCACCCCTCCACTTT. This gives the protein CASSTPGPSGSPLHF. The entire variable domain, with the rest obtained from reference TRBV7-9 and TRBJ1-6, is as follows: DTGVSQNPRHKITKRGQNVTFRCDPISEHNRLYWYRQTLGQGPEFLTYFQNEAQLEKSRLLSDRFSAERPKGSFSTLEIQRTEQGDSAMYLCASSTPGPSGSPLHFGNGTRLTVT.

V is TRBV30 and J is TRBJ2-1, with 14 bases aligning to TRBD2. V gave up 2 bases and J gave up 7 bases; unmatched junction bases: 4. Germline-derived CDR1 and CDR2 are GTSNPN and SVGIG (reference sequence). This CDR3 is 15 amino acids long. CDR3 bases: TGTGCCTGGAGTAAGGGACTAGCGGGAGTGAATGAGCAGTTCTTC. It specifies CAWSKGLAGVNEQFF.

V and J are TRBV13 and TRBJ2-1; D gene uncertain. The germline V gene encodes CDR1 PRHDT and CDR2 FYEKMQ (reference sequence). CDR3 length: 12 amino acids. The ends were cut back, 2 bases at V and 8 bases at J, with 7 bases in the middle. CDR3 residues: CASSLTRYEQFF. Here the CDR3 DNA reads TGTGCCAGCAGCTTAACGCGCTATGAGCAGTTCTTC.

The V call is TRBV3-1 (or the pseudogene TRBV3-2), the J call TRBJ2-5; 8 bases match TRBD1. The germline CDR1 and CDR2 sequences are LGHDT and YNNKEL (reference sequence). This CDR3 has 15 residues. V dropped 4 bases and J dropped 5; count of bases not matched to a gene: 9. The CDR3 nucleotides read TGTGCCAGCAGCCGACCCCAGGGGGCAGGGGAGACCCAGTACTTC. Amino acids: CASSRPQGAGETQYF.

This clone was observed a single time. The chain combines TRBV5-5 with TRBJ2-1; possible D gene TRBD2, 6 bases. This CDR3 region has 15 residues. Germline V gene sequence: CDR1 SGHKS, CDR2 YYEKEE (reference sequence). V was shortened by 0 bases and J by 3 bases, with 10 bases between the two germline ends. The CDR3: CASSLVGGDYNEQFF. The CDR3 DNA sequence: TGTGCCAGCAGCTTGGTTGGCGGGGACTACAATGAGCAGTTCTTC. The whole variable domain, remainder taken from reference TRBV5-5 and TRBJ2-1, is DAGVTQSPTHLIKTRGQQVTLRCSPISGHKSVSWYQQVLGQGPQFIFQYYEKEERGRGNFPDRFSARQFPNYSSELNVNALLLGDSALYLCASSLVGGDYNEQFFGPGTRLTVL.

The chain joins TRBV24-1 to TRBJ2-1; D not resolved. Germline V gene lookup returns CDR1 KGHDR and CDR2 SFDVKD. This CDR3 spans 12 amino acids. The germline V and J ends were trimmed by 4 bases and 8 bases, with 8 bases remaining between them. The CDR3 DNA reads TGTGCCACCAGTGACCTTGCGGATGAGCAGTTCTTC. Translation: CATSDLADEQFF.

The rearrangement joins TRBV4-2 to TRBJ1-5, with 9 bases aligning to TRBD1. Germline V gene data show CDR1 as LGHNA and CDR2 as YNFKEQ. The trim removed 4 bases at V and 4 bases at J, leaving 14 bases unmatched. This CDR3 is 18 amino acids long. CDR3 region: CASSPRGTGLLGNQPQHF. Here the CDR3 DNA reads TGTGCCAGCAGCCCACGGGGGACAGGGTTGTTAGGGAATCAGCCCCAGCATTTT.

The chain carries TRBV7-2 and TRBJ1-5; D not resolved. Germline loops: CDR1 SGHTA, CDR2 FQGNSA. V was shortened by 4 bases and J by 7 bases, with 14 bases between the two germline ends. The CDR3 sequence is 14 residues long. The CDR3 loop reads CASSSPGRRQPQHF. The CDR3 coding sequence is TGTGCCAGCAGCTCTCCGGGCCGGAGGCAGCCCCAGCATTTT.

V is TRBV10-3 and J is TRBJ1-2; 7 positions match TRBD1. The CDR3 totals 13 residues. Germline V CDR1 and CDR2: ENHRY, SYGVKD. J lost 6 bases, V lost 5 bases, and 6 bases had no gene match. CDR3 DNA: TGTGCCATCAGTTTCAAAGGGGGCGATGGCTACACCTTC. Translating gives CAISFKGGDGYTF.

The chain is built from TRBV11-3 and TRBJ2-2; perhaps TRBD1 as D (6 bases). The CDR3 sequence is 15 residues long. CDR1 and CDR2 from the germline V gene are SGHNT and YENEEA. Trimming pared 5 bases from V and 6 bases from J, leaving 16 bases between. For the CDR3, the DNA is TGTGCCAGCAGCCCCAGCCACAGGGTTCCCGGGGAGCTGTTTTTT. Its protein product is CASSPSHRVPGELFF.

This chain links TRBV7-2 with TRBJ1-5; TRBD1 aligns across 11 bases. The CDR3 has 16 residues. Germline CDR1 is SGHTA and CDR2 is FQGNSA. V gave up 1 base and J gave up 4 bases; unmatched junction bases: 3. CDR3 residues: CASSLGTGGGNQPQHF. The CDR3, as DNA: TGTGCCAGCAGCTTAGGGACAGGGGGCGGAAATCAGCCCCAGCATTTT.

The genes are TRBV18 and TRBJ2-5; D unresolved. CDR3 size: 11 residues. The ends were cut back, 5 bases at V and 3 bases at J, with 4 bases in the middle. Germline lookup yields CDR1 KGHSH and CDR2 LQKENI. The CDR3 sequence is CASSEKETQYF. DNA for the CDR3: TGTGCCAGCTCAGAGAAAGAGACCCAGTACTTC.

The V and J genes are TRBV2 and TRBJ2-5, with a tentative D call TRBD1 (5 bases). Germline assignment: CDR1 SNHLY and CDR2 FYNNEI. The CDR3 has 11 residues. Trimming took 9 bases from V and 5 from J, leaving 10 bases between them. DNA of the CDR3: TGTGCCAGTGGGGCAGGGGAGACCCAGTACTTC. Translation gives CASGAGETQYF.

The CDR3 spells CASSEVLGAPRNQPQHF. CDR3 in DNA: TGTGCCAGCAGTGAAGTTCTGGGGGCACCAAGGAATCAGCCCCAGCATTTT. The chain carries TRBV6-1 and TRBJ1-5, with D perhaps TRBD1 (6 bases). Germline CDR1 and CDR2: MNHNS and SASEGT. The CDR3 runs 17 residues. Between the trimmed V and J ends, which lost 1 base and 4 bases, there was a span of 17 bases.

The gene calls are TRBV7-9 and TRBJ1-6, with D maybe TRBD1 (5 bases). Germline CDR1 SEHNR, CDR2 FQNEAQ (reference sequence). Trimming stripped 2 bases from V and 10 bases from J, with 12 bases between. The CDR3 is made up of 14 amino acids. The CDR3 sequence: CASSLTGGGSPLHF. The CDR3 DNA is TGTGCCAGCAGCTTAACTGGGGGAGGGTCACCCCTCCACTTT.

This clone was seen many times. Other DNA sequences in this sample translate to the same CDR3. This chain's CDR3 is CASSEGANYGYTF. Here the CDR3 DNA reads TGTGCCAGCAGTGAAGGAGCTAACTATGGCTACACCTTC. V usage is TRBV6-1 and J usage is TRBJ1-2; no definite D call. The germline CDR1 and CDR2 sequences are MNHNS and SASEGT. Trimming pared 1 base from V and 0 bases from J, leaving 3 bases between. The CDR3 consists of 13 residues.

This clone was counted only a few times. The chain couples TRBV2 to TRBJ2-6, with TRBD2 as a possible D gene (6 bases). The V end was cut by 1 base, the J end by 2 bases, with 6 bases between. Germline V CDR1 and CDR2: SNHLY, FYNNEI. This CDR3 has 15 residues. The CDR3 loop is CASSEGGAGANVLTF. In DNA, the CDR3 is TGTGCCAGCAGTGAAGGGGGGGCTGGGGCCAACGTCCTGACTTTC.

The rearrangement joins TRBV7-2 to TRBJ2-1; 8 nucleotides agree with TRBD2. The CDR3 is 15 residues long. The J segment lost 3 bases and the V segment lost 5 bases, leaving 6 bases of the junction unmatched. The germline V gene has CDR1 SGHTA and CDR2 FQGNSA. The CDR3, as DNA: TGTGCCAGCAGCCGCGGACTAGCAGGCTACAATGAGCAGTTCTTC. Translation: CASSRGLAGYNEQFF.

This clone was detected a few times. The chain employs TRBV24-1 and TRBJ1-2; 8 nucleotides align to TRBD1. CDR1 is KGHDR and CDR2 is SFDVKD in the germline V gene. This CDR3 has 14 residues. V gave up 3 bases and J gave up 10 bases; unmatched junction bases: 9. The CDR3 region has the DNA TGTGCCACCAGTGATCCGGACAGGGCTTACCACTACACCTTC. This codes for CATSDPDRAYHYTF.

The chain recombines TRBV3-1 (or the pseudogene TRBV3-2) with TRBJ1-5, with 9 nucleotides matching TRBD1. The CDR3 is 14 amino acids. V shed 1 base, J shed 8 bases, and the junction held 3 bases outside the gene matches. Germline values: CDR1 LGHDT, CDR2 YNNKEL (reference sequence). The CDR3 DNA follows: TGTGCCAGCAGCCAAGGACAGGGGGTCAAGCCCCAGCATTTT. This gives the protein CASSQGQGVKPQHF.

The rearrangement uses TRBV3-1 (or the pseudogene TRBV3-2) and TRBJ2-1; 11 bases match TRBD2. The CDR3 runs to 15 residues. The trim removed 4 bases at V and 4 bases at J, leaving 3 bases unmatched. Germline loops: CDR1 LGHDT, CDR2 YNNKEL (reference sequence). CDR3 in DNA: TGTGCCAGCAGCCCCACTAGCGGGAGTTACAATGAGCAGTTCTTC. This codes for CASSPTSGSYNEQFF.

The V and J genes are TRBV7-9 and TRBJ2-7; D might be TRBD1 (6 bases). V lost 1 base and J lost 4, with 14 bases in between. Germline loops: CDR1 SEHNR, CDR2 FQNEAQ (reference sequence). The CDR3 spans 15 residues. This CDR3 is CASSLDTGIGYEQYF. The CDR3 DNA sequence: TGTGCCAGCAGCTTAGATACAGGGATTGGGTACGAGCAGTACTTC.

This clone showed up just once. The CDR3 DNA sequence: TGTGCCAGCAGCTTAGAAGTAGCGGGGGGCGGCCTGGCAGATACGCAGTATTTT. This translates into CASSLEVAGGGLADTQYF. The chain carries TRBV7-2 and TRBJ2-3; TRBD2 matches 10 bases. V was clipped by 1 base and J by 4 bases; unmatched bases: 11. From germline, CDR1 is SGHTA and CDR2 FQGNSA. CDR3 length equals 18 residues.

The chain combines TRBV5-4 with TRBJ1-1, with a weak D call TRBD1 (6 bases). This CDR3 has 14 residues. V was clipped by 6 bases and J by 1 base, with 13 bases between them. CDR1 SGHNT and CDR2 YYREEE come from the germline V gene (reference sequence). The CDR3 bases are TGTGCCAGCACCCCCCCGACAGGGAACACTGAAGCTTTCTTT. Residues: CASTPPTGNTEAFF.

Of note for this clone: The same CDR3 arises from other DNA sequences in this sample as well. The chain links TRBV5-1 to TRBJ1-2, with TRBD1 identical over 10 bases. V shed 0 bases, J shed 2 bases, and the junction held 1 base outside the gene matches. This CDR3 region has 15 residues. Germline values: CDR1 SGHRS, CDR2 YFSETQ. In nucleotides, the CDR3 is TGCGCCAGCAGCTTGGGACAGGGGGCAAACTATGGCTACACCTTC. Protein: CASSLGQGANYGYTF.

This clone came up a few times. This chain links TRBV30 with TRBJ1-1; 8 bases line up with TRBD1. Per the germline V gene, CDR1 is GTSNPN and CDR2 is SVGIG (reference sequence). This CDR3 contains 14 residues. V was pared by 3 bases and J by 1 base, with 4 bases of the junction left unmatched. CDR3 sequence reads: CAWSPTGANTEAFF. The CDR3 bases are TGTGCCTGGAGCCCGACAGGGGCGAACACTGAAGCTTTCTTT.

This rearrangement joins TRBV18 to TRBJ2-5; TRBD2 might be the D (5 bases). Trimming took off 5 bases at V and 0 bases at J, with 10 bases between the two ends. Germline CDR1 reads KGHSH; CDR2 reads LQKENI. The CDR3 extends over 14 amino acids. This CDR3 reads CASSVRRYQETQYF. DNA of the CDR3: TGTGCCAGCTCAGTCAGGAGGTACCAAGAGACCCAGTACTTC.